The TCR beta chain described here comes from a study of shared clonotypes between healthy human individuals. TCRdb's copy holds only in-frame clones and misses some; the assay was immunoSEQ multiplex PCR. Of fewer than 1.6 million clones listed, about 98.5% are singletons. Germline CDR1 reads SGHRS; CDR2 reads YFSETQ. The CDR3 runs to 16 residues. V was shortened by 1 base and J by 0 bases, with 12 bases between the two germline ends. Specimen: naive CD4+ T cells sorted from blood. The subset here: CD45RA+ positively selected. The TCR sequence derives from a man aged 25-45 years in good health. The chain has TRBV5-1 and TRBJ2-3; a weak D match, TRBD1 (6 bases). The DNA of the CDR3 is TGCGCCAGCAGCTTGAGGCCAGGGGTTAGCACAGATACGCAGTATTTT. This encodes CASSLRPGVSTDTQYF.